This T cell receptor (beta chain) stems from a study of cytomegalovirus exposure and HLA in healthy donors. Study as a whole: HLA-typed donors were the source of tens of millions of unique TCRs held in an early data release.

Trimming pared 2 bases from V and 0 bases from J, leaving 10 bases between. The CDR3 length is 15 residues. Germline V lookup: CDR1 SGHRS, CDR2 YFSETQ. Both 60 Vbeta primers and 13 Jbeta primers went into the PCR. TCRdb's copy holds only in-frame clones and misses some; the assay was immunoSEQ multiplex PCR. This table holds approximately 130,000 clones. Of note for this clone: Antigen unknown.

General study points: Later analysis demonstrated an association between a missense DCLRE1C variant and TCR beta V- and J-gene trimming. Across donors, sequencing depth was assumed by presence/absence analyses to be roughly uniform. In a later analysis, several top co-occurrence clusters appeared linked to parvovirus B19, influenza, CMV and Epstein-Barr virus.

The TCR was taken from a woman aged 55-69 years in good health and CMV-seronegative. The chain carries TRBV5-1 and TRBJ2-3; the D gene is possibly TRBD1 (6 bases). The specimen sequenced was PBMCs. The CDR3 sequence is CASSFNGGSTDTQYF. DNA for the CDR3: TGCGCCAGCAGCTTCAATGGGGGCAGCACAGATACGCAGTATTTT.